This T cell receptor beta chain was sequenced during a study of blood T cell repertoires in COVID-19 (dated by TCRdb to the early 2020s). Turning to the overall study: Samples from collaborators originated in the United States, Italy and Spain and spanned both the acute and convalescent phases of COVID-19. HLA class I and class II types, where available, came from metadata supplied by the sample provider rather than from assay-based typing. A de-identified subject ID, COVID-19 status, age in years and sex were almost always included in the sample metadata. The material from the prospective study consisted of cDNA or gDNA derived from T cells, B-cell-depleted T cells, or PBMCs. Subjects who had been exposed to COVID-19, were actively infected with it, or had recovered from it provided the deeply sampled blood TCRbeta repertoires that made up the dataset. A freely available public database, intended as a resource for researchers studying the immune response to SARS-CoV-2, is where the repertoires were released. Samples were obtained from the ongoing ImmuneRACE study (first 160 participants) and from over a thousand subjects provided by 6 global collaborators. What the work shows at the level of the full study, not this receptor alone: Clinical and demographic metadata were provided uncurated, with the amount varying by source and participant.

TCRbeta CDR3 regions were amplified from genomic DNA by means of the immunoSEQ Assay, a bias-controlled multiplex PCR. Turning to the authors' computational methods: The number of nucleated cells in each sample was estimated from the amplification of reference gene primers within the assay. To quantify the absolute abundance of each unique TCRbeta CDR3 rearrangement, sequence reads were collapsed and filtered. Productive Simpson clonality was computed per sample as the square root of Simpson's diversity index over productive rearrangements. Entries here come from immuneACCESS through TCRdb and include only in-frame sequences with V and J called. Some clones fail to appear in such tables; in the studies checked, an unresolved V gene covers under half of the shortfall, and the cause of the remainder is unknown. The DNA was the basis for D and trimming; V, J and clone size are from that table. Within this sample are more than 150,000 clones, with 80% to 90% of them counted one time only. The leading ten clones occupy roughly an eighth of the sample.

From the cysteine up to the phenylalanine, the CDR3 has a length of 14 residues. CDR3 DNA is the only sequence kept; it has 42 bases, read in frame from the first base. The junction carries 12 bases between V and J, which are trimmed by 5 bases and 5 bases respectively. From the germline V gene, CDR1 is SGHNT and CDR2 is YENEEA. One collaborating source in Seattle enrolled patients during active infection and followed them longitudinally through the course of disease. Each collaborating institution followed its own protocols to collect whole blood in K2EDTA tubes. Collaborator samples were shipped for TCRbeta analysis as frozen whole blood, isolated PBMCs, or DNA extracted from either sample type. A word on this clone: Its antigen is still unknown. No qualities accompany the bases; no much larger clone lies one base away.

The chain employs TRBV11-3 and TRBJ2-2; TRBD2 is a weak D gene call, 5 bases matching. What was sequenced was peripheral blood. This receptor was taken from a woman in her sixties or seventies with COVID-19, enrolled during active disease. The DNA sequence is given as TGTGCCAGCAGCGCAGAAACGGGGACCGGGGAGCTGTTTTTT. Its amino acids are CASSAETGTGELFF.